The 6 T cell receptor beta chains listed next were all sequenced from one sample in a study of T cells in Graves' hyperthyroidism and ophthalmopathy. From RNA transcripts, TCR beta CDR3 regions were amplified. Researchers ran a first-round RT-PCR on the TCR CDR3 using the HTBI primer set. TCRdb ran MiXCR on the multiplex PCR reads and lists one entry per CDR3 protein. This table has 350,000 or so distinct CDR3 sequences, 15% to 20% appearing once. The sample taken for sequencing was blood. The receptors stem from a woman in her thirties or forties with Graves' ophthalmopathy.

The chain has TRBV27 and TRBJ1-1; 8 bases are shared with TRBD1. The CDR3 runs 16 residues. J gave up 1 base and V 4 bases, and 8 bases lay outside the gene matches. Germline V gives CDR1 MNHEY, CDR2 SMNVEV (reference sequence). Written as DNA, the CDR3 is TGTGCCAGCAGTTCCGGACAGGGTGAGAGGAACACTGAAGCTTTCTTT. Its translation is CASSSGQGERNTEAFF.

This clonotype was seen repeatedly, ten times or more. The chain has TRBV6-1 and TRBJ1-5; 9 bases line up with TRBD1. After removal of 4 bases from V and 4 bases from J, the junction contained 5 bases not matched to a gene. CDR1 is MNHNS, CDR2 SASEGT, per germline. The CDR3 has 15 amino acids. CDR3 protein: CASSVATGGNQPQHF. CDR3 bases: TGTGCCAGCAGTGTCGCGACAGGGGGGAATCAGCCCCAGCATTTT.

This clonotype came up many times. This chain joins TRBV6-1 and TRBJ1-1; D is unclear. V was clipped by 4 bases and J by 1 base, with 13 bases between them. CDR3 length: 15 residues. CDR1 MNHNS and CDR2 SASEGT come from the germline V gene. For the CDR3, the DNA is TGTGCCAGCAGTGCCATCTGGACCGGGAACACTGAAGCTTTCTTT. Translating it yields CASSAIWTGNTEAFF.

This clonotype was observed at least ten times. V and J are TRBV20-1 and TRBJ1-5; D is undetermined. The CDR3 consists of 13 residues. Germline loops: CDR1 DFQATT, CDR2 SNEGSKA (reference sequence). Trimming cost V 2 bases and J 6 bases, with 11 bases left between them. The CDR3 nucleotides read TGCAGTGCTAGACCGGGGTTCTCTCAGCCCCAGCATTTT. It specifies CSARPGFSQPQHF.

The sample holds many counts of this clonotype. At one of its ends the junction is not consistent with the germline gene, which may arise from a read error. The chain carries TRBV11-2 and TRBJ2-2; TRBD2 agrees at 12 bases. The CDR3 contains 16 residues. Germline-derived CDR1 and CDR2 are SGHAT and FQNNGV. In DNA, the CDR3 is TGTGCCAGCAGCTCACTAGCGGGAGGTCTCACCGGGGAGCTGGTTTTT. As protein: CASSSLAGGLTGELVF.

This chain links TRBV12-3 or TRBV12-4 with TRBJ2-5; weak D call: TRBD1 (6 bases). The CDR3 totals 13 residues. The V and J ends lost 8 bases and 5 bases respectively, with 15 bases between them. CDR3 sequence reads: CASGTTPLETQYF. DNA for the CDR3: TGTGCCAGCGGGACAACACCTCTTGAGACCCAGTACTTC.